The T cell receptor (beta chain) under discussion was sequenced for a study of blood T cell repertoires in COVID-19. Study overall: Researchers got acute and convalescent COVID-19 samples from the United States, Italy and Spain. The analysed material was cDNA or gDNA that came from T cells, B-cell-depleted T cells, or PBMCs.

In germline, CDR1 is MNHNY, CDR2 SVGAGI (reference sequence). V shed 5 bases, J shed 5 bases, and the junction held 14 bases outside the gene matches. The CDR3 sequence is 17 residues long. Source study methods: From reference gene primer amplification, estimates of nucleated cell counts were derived. Repertoires were generated with immunoSEQ multiplex PCR, while TCRdb's copy carries only in-frame clones and drops some. For V, J and clone size, that table is used; D and trimming come from the DNA. The table has approximately 530,000 clones, around 90% seen once. The J gene is TRBJ1-2, the V gene TRBV6-6, with 10 bases that match TRBD1. The source material was peripheral blood. This TCR was sampled from a woman aged 45-65 years with COVID-19, enrolled during active disease. DNA for the CDR3: TGTGCCAGCAGTCCCGGGACAGGGGAAATTCGGGTATATGGCTACACCTTC. It specifies CASSPGTGEIRVYGYTF.